This T cell receptor (beta chain) was recorded in a study of CD8 T cells in Susac syndrome. When the RNA was reverse transcribed, random hexamers were used with an input of roughly 0.5 to 1 ug. TCRdb reprocessed the immunoSEQ multiplex PCR reads via MiXCR and lists one record per CDR3 protein. The table records tens of thousands of distinct CDR3 sequences, just under 95% of them present only once. The CDR3 contains 15 residues. Trimming took 3 bases from V and 2 from J; bases not matched to a gene: 1. Germline V CDR1 and CDR2: SGDLS, YYNGEE. Sequencing targeted TCR beta in blood CD8+ and CD4+ T cells.

The rearrangement links TRBV9 to TRBJ2-7; the match to TRBD2 covers 14 bases. The sequence came from a human donor with multiple sclerosis. Sequenced: CD8+ T cells from PBMCs. This chain's CDR3 is CASSEGLAGAYEQYF. The CDR3 region has the DNA TGTGCCAGCAGCGAGGGACTAGCGGGAGCCTACGAGCAGTACTTC. Full variable domain (remainder filled in from reference TRBV9 and TRBJ2-7): DSGVTQTPKHLITATGQRVTLRCSPRSGDLSVYWYQQSLDQGLQFLIQYYNGEERAKGNILERFSAQQFPDLHSELNLSSLELGDSALYFCASSEGLAGAYEQYFGPGTRLTVT.